Here is one T cell receptor beta chain with its context. Clones were sequenced by immunoSEQ multiplex PCR, and TCRdb holds only the in-frame ones, with some missing. Of about 59,000 clones listed, roughly nine tenths are singletons. This CDR3 has 13 residues. The germline V gene encodes CDR1 MNHNY and CDR2 SVGAGI (reference sequence). V gave up 6 bases and J gave up 2 bases, with 9 bases separating them. The source of the sample is a study of control samples from healthy donors and cancer patients. J is TRBJ2-3 and V is TRBV6-6; D possibly uses TRBD1 or TRBD2 (6 bases each). Input material: PBMCs. The receptor comes from a middle-aged man with colorectal cancer. For the CDR3, the DNA is TGTGCCAGCAGACCGGGGGCCACAGATACGCAGTATTTT. Its protein product is CASRPGATDTQYF.